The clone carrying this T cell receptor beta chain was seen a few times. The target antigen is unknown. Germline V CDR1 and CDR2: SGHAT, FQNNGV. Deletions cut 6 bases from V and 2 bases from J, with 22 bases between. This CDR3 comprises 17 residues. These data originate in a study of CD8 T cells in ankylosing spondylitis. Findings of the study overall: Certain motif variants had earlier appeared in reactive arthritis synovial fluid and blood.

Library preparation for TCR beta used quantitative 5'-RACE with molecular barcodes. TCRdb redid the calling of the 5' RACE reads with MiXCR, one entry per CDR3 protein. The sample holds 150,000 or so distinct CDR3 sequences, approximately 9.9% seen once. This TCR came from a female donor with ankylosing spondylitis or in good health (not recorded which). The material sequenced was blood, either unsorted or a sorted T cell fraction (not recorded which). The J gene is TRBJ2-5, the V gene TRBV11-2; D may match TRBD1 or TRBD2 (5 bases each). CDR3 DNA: TGTGCCAGCAGTTTCGGGCCTGAGGTGTGGGGGCAAGAGACCCAGTACTTC. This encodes CASSFGPEVWGQETQYF.